This is a list of T cell receptor beta chains from one sample in a study of T-cell reconstitution after alpha-beta-depleted transplantation in children. From the PCR reads, TCRdb called clonotypes with MiXCR, one entry per CDR3 protein. The table has about 980,000 distinct CDR3 sequences, around 30% seen once. The input for sequencing was PBMCs, mostly from graft donor cells, taken 360 days after TCRalphabeta/CD19-depleted stem cell transplant. These TCRs come from a boy under two years old who had a stem cell transplant for SCID, so the T cells may come from the graft donor. CDR3s include the opening cysteine and the closing phenylalanine or tryptophan. A D gene is named only where the DNA matches it firmly. Where a row states a size, it is once, few, many or the class of an expanded clone; other rows omit it.

>TRBV5-1|TRBJ2-7|TRBD1|few
CASNPGQRTDEQYF
TGCGCCAGCAATCCGGGACAGAGAACGGACGAGCAGTACTTC
>TRBV7-2|TRBJ2-1|.|.
CASSPDPRTSYNEQFF
TGTGCCAGCAGCCCGGACCCGCGGACCTCCTACAATGAGCAGTTCTTC
>TRBV20-1|TRBJ1-2|.|.
CSARGSVRADPYGYTF
TGCAGTGCTAGAGGGAGTGTGAGGGCAGACCCATATGGCTACACCTTC
>TRBV5-5|TRBJ1-1|.|.
CASSPRAGENTEAFF
TGTGCCAGCAGCCCGCGGGCAGGGGAGAACACTGAAGCTTTCTTT
>TRBV12-3/TRBV12-4|TRBJ1-1|.|few
CASSSGFLNTEAFF
TGTGCCAGCAGTTCGGGATTTCTAAACACTGAAGCTTTCTTT
>TRBV10-3|TRBJ2-3|.|few
CAISEGHAADTQYF
TGTGCCATCAGTGAGGGGCACGCGGCAGATACGCAGTATTTT
>TRBV5-1|TRBJ1-3|.|few
CASSLGGYSGNTIYF
TGCGCCAGCAGCTTGGGGGGCTACTCTGGAAACACCATATATTTT
>TRBV6-1|TRBJ2-3|TRBD1|.
CASRPPGNRGLQGTTQYF
TGTGCCAGCAGACCCCCGGGCAACAGGGGCCTACAGGGCACTACGCAGTATTTT
>TRBV29-1|TRBJ1-2|TRBD1|few
CSAKVTGVQGYTF
TGCAGCGCTAAGGTGACAGGGGTTCAGGGCTACACCTTC
>TRBV6-1|TRBJ1-2|.|few
CASSRPGHLNYGYTF
TGTGCCAGCAGTCGACCGGGACACCTCAACTATGGCTACACCTTC
>TRBV7-3|TRBJ2-3|TRBD2|.
CASSSPLGLAPRHTDTQYF
TGTGCCAGCAGCTCCCCCCTGGGACTAGCGCCAAGACACACAGATACGCAGTATTTT
>TRBV25-1|TRBJ2-7|.|.
CAVGEGPYEQYF
TGTGCCGTCGGGGAAGGGCCCTACGAGCAGTACTTC
>TRBV12-3/TRBV12-4|TRBJ2-1|.|.
CASTPAGAGLYNEQFF
TGTGCCAGCACCCCGGCAGGGGCCGGGCTCTACAATGAGCAGTTCTTC
>TRBV12-3/TRBV12-4|TRBJ2-7|TRBD2|.
CASSPGLAGAFYEQYF
TGTGCCAGCAGCCCAGGACTAGCGGGAGCCTTCTACGAGCAGTACTTC
>TRBV12-3/TRBV12-4|TRBJ1-6|.|few
CASSFWQEGSPLHF
TGTGCCAGCAGTTTTTGGCAGGAGGGTTCACCCCTCCACTTT
>TRBV2|TRBJ1-1|TRBD1|.
CASSAGTGISWDTEAFF
TGTGCCAGTTCTGCCGGGACAGGGATCAGCTGGGACACTGAAGCTTTCTTT
>TRBV4-1|TRBJ2-7|.|.
CASSQGHGALSYEQYF
TGCGCCAGCAGCCAAGGTCACGGAGCCCTATCCTACGAGCAGTACTTC
>TRBV3-1|TRBJ1-1|TRBD1|few
CASSQTGQGSGTEAFF
TGTGCCAGCAGCCAAACGGGACAGGGCAGCGGCACTGAAGCTTTCTTT
>TRBV20-1|TRBJ1-5|.|few
CSARAGDQPQHF
TGCAGTGCTAGAGCGGGGGATCAGCCCCAGCATTTT
>TRBV29-1|TRBJ1-1|.|few
CSVVVQGTTEAFF
TGCAGCGTTGTAGTCCAGGGGACCACTGAAGCTTTCTTT
>TRBV5-1|TRBJ2-1|.|.
CASSLEQGWGYNEQFF
TGCGCCAGCAGCTTGGAACAGGGTTGGGGGTACAATGAGCAGTTCTTC
>TRBV9|TRBJ2-3|TRBD2|once
CASSVGGLAGDYTDTQYF
TGTGCCAGCAGCGTCGGGGGGTTAGCGGGGGACTACACAGATACGCAGTATTTT
>TRBV7-9|TRBJ1-2|.|few
CASSLIGRKFDGYTF
TGTGCCAGCAGCTTAATCGGCCGGAAGTTTGATGGCTACACCTTC
>TRBV6-5|TRBJ2-5|TRBD1|many
CASSYSEPGQGTQYF
TGTGCCAGCAGTTACTCCGAACCTGGACAGGGGACCCAGTACTTC
>TRBV20-1|TRBJ1-1|.|few
CSAKTGVQTGEAFF
TGCAGTGCTAAGACCGGAGTGCAGACAGGTGAAGCTTTCTTT
>TRBV12-3/TRBV12-4|TRBJ1-1|TRBD1|.
CASSPNDRVGNTEAFF
TGTGCCAGCAGCCCCAACGACAGGGTAGGGAACACTGAAGCTTTCTTT
>TRBV28|TRBJ2-7|TRBD1|.
CATAGTVSSYEQYF
TGTGCCACCGCCGGGACAGTAAGCTCCTACGAGCAGTACTTC
>TRBV12-3/TRBV12-4|TRBJ1-1|TRBD1|.
CASSRPRTGMNTEAFF
TGTGCCAGCAGCCGCCCCCGGACAGGGATGAACACTGAAGCTTTCTTT
>TRBV15|TRBJ2-1|TRBD2|few
CATSRTKASGGGNEQFF
TGTGCCACCAGTAGAACTAAGGCTAGCGGGGGAGGGAATGAGCAGTTCTTC
>TRBV7-9|TRBJ2-6|.|.
CASRSATGNSGANVLTF
TGTGCCAGCAGATCTGCGACGGGTAACTCTGGGGCCAACGTCCTGACTTTC
>TRBV10-3|TRBJ1-1|.|.
CATVTQVNTEAFF
TGTGCCACCGTCACTCAGGTGAACACTGAAGCTTTCTTT
>TRBV7-2|TRBJ2-3|TRBD2|few
CASSAGLAGTDTQYF
TGTGCCAGCAGCGCGGGACTAGCGGGCACAGATACGCAGTATTTT
>TRBV6-1|TRBJ1-1|.|.
CASQKDPTRGEAFF
TGTGCCAGCCAGAAAGACCCCACCAGGGGTGAAGCTTTCTTT
>TRBV11-2|TRBJ2-2|.|few
CASSSDAGELFF
TGTGCCAGCAGCTCTGACGCCGGGGAGCTGTTTTTT
>TRBV4-1|TRBJ2-3|.|few
CASSAVETDTQYF
TGCGCCAGCAGTGCAGTGGAGACAGATACGCAGTATTTT
>TRBV6-2/TRBV6-3|TRBJ2-7|TRBD1|few
CASGSRGLGEQYF
TGTGCCAGCGGCTCCAGGGGGCTGGGCGAGCAGTACTTC
>TRBV5-5|TRBJ2-5|TRBD2|few
CASSLVISGGARETQYF
TGTGCCAGCAGCTTGGTAATCAGCGGGGGGGCCCGAGAGACCCAGTACTTC
>TRBV28|TRBJ2-3|TRBD1|.
CASSRTGALSTDTQYF
TGTGCCAGCAGTCGGACAGGGGCTCTTAGCACAGATACGCAGTATTTT
>TRBV10-3|TRBJ1-1|.|many
CAISELPGGGNTEAFF
TGTGCCATCAGTGAGCTCCCCGGCGGGGGGAACACTGAAGCTTTCTTT
>TRBV28|TRBJ1-2|.|many
CASSTLVRDGANYGYTF
TGTGCCAGCAGCACTCTGGTCCGGGACGGTGCTAACTATGGCTACACCTTC
>TRBV5-1|TRBJ1-2|.|.
CASSWMSRDPRGYTF
TGCGCCAGCAGCTGGATGAGCCGGGACCCTCGTGGCTACACCTTC
>TRBV12-3/TRBV12-4|TRBJ1-2|.|.
CASSPPGAYGYTF
TGTGCCAGCTCACCACCAGGGGCCTATGGCTACACCTTC
>TRBV21-1|TRBJ2-3|.|few
CASSNDVPGRGKVTDTQYF
TGTGCCAGCAGCAATGACGTCCCCGGGCGAGGGAAGGTCACAGATACGCAGTATTTT
>TRBV28|TRBJ2-1|.|.
CASSYPGHLPKGEQFF
TGTGCCAGCAGTTATCCAGGTCACCTCCCAAAAGGGGAGCAGTTCTTC
>TRBV27|TRBJ1-1|.|.
CASSSRTMNTEAFF
TGTGCCAGCAGTTCAAGGACGATGAACACTGAAGCTTTCTTT
>TRBV5-6|TRBJ2-1|.|few
CASRSFNEQFF
TGTGCCAGCAGATCGTTCAATGAGCAGTTCTTC
>TRBV12-3/TRBV12-4|TRBJ1-5|.|few
CASSLGNTLSNQPQHF
TGTGCCAGCAGTTTAGGAAATACGTTAAGCAATCAGCCCCAGCATTTT
>TRBV5-5|TRBJ2-3|TRBD2|.
CASSSISGGAQYF
TGTGCCAGCAGTTCCATTAGCGGGGGGGCGCAGTATTTT
>TRBV2|TRBJ2-1|TRBD2|.
CASSAPGLAGGSSYNEQFF
TGTGCCAGCAGCGCCCCGGGACTAGCGGGGGGTAGCTCCTACAATGAGCAGTTCTTC
>TRBV12-3/TRBV12-4|TRBJ1-2|TRBD1|.
CASSFPRQGPYGYTF
TGTGCCAGCAGTTTCCCCAGACAGGGACCGTATGGCTACACCTTC
>TRBV7-8|TRBJ1-3|.|few
CASSITGHPEDTIYF
TGTGCCAGCAGCATTACAGGGCACCCTGAGGACACCATATATTTT
>TRBV18|TRBJ2-7|.|.
CASSPNGGGYEQYF
TGTGCCAGCTCACCGAATGGCGGAGGTTACGAGCAGTACTTC
>TRBV28|TRBJ2-1|.|.
CASSLGGAWLGEQFF
TGTGCCAGCAGTTTAGGTGGGGCCTGGTTGGGGGAGCAGTTCTTC
>TRBV28|TRBJ2-7|.|.
CASLRGFSYEQYF
TGTGCCAGCTTGAGGGGATTTTCCTACGAGCAGTACTTC